In its sample, the clone carrying this T cell receptor (beta chain) was seen a few times. Alpha and beta chains were covered, as first-strand cDNA relied on TRAV- and TRBV-specific primers. Over roughly 19 PCR cycles, TCRs were amplified from a constant-region primer and V-primer adapter. In TCRdb, the reads were re-called with MiXCR into one record per CDR3 protein. In the table there are tens of thousands of distinct CDR3 sequences, 49% of which are singletons. Time point specified: after trial treatment. Treatment denoted: LDRT plus nivolumab, ipilimumab, low-dose cyclophosphamide and aspirin (RACIN trial). The data derive from a study of low-dose radiotherapy and immunotherapy resistance in tumors. V shed 7 bases and J 7 bases; nucleotides not matched to a gene: 10. The CDR3 contains 15 residues.

Material: PBMCs, obtained after low-dose radiotherapy plus immunotherapy. The chain carries TRBV12-3 or TRBV12-4 and TRBJ1-6; 7 nucleotides match TRBD1. The TCR comes from a male donor with gallbladder cancer. The CDR3 spells CASTLGQAGNSPLHF. The CDR3 DNA is TGTGCCAGCACCCTAGGACAGGCGGGAAATTCACCCCTCCACTTT.